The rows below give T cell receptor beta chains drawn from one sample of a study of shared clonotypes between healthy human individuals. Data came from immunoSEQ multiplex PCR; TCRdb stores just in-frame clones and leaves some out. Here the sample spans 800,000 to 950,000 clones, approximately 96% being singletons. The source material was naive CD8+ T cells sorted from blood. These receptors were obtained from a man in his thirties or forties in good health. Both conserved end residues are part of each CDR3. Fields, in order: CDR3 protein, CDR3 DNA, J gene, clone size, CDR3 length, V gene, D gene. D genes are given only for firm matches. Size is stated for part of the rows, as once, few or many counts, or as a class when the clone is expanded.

CDR3: CASSSPGNAANTDYGYTF; DNA: TGTGCCAGCAGCTCCCCCGGCAATGCCGCAAATACCGACTATGGCTACACCTTC; J: TRBJ1-2; size: -; length: 18; V: TRBV7-8; D: -
CDR3: CASSLWANEKLFF; DNA: TGTGCCAGCAGTTTGTGGGCTAATGAAAAACTGTTTTTT; J: TRBJ1-4; size: -; length: 13; V: TRBV27; D: -
CDR3: CASSSPGSLAGGEGDTQYF; DNA: TGTGCCAGCAGTTCCCCAGGATCTCTAGCGGGAGGAGAGGGAGATACGCAGTATTTT; J: TRBJ2-3; size: -; length: 19; V: TRBV28; D: TRBD2
CDR3: CASSPGPYEQYF; DNA: TGTGCCAGCAGTCCAGGACCCTACGAGCAGTACTTC; J: TRBJ2-7; size: -; length: 12; V: TRBV27; D: -
CDR3: CASSEALPRLAGLYEQFF; DNA: TGTGCCAGCAGTGAAGCGCTTCCTCGACTAGCGGGACTGTATGAGCAGTTCTTC; J: TRBJ2-1; size: -; length: 18; V: TRBV6-1; D: TRBD2
CDR3: CASSAFPQGPIYEQYF; DNA: TGTGCCAGCAGTGCGTTTCCGCAGGGACCCATCTACGAGCAGTACTTC; J: TRBJ2-7; size: -; length: 16; V: TRBV28; D: -
CDR3: CASSLEGLAGAGAFF; DNA: TGCGCCAGCAGCTTGGAGGGACTAGCGGGGGCTGGTGCGTTCTTC; J: TRBJ2-1; size: -; length: 15; V: TRBV5-1; D: TRBD2
CDR3: CASSHGTYTNNEQFF; DNA: TGTGCCAGCAGCCATGGGACTTATACCAACAATGAGCAGTTCTTC; J: TRBJ2-1; size: -; length: 15; V: TRBV6-6; D: -
CDR3: CASSDQVFNEQYF; DNA: TGTGCCAGCAGTGACCAGGTTTTTAACGAGCAGTACTTC; J: TRBJ2-7; size: once; length: 13; V: TRBV25-1; D: -
CDR3: CASSWDPSSYEQYF; DNA: TGTGCCAGCAGTTGGGACCCGAGCTCCTACGAGCAGTACTTC; J: TRBJ2-7; size: -; length: 14; V: TRBV27; D: -
CDR3: CASCLAECSYNEQFF; DNA: TGCGCCAGCTGTTTAGCGGAGTGCTCCTACAATGAGCAGTTCTTC; J: TRBJ2-1; size: -; length: 15; V: TRBV5-1; D: -
CDR3: CASSLGSSYEQYF; DNA: TGTGCCAGCAGCTTAGGGTCCTCCTACGAGCAGTACTTC; J: TRBJ2-7; size: -; length: 13; V: TRBV5-6; D: -
CDR3: CASSQDRPPTPQHF; DNA: TGTGCCAGTAGTCAGGACAGGCCCCCAACGCCCCAGCATTTT; J: TRBJ1-5; size: -; length: 14; V: TRBV19; D: TRBD1
CDR3: CASSGRDSPSYEQYF; DNA: TGCGCCAGCAGCGGCCGGGACAGTCCCTCCTACGAGCAGTACTTC; J: TRBJ2-7; size: -; length: 15; V: TRBV5-1; D: TRBD1
CDR3: CASSPGWEQYF; DNA: TGTGCCAGCAGCCCTGGATGGGAGCAGTACTTC; J: TRBJ2-7; size: -; length: 11; V: TRBV7-9; D: -
CDR3: CSVQGTSGRAYNEQFF; DNA: TGCAGCGTTCAAGGGACTAGCGGGAGAGCTTACAATGAGCAGTTCTTC; J: TRBJ2-1; size: -; length: 16; V: TRBV29-1; D: TRBD2
CDR3: CASSSDRGTYNEQFF; DNA: TGTGCCAGCAGCTCCGACAGGGGAACCTACAATGAGCAGTTCTTC; J: TRBJ2-1; size: once; length: 15; V: TRBV7-9; D: TRBD1
CDR3: CASKTGLYEQYF; DNA: TGTGCCAGCAAGACAGGGTTATACGAGCAGTACTTC; J: TRBJ2-7; size: -; length: 12; V: TRBV6-5; D: TRBD1
CDR3: CASSLASRSEQYF; DNA: TGTGCCAGCAGCTTGGCGTCTCGTAGCGAGCAGTACTTC; J: TRBJ2-7; size: -; length: 13; V: TRBV5-6; D: -
CDR3: CASSLAGGSSGTSRETQYF; DNA: TGTGCCAGCAGCTTAGCAGGGGGATCTAGCGGGACCTCCCGGGAGACCCAGTACTTC; J: TRBJ2-5; size: -; length: 19; V: TRBV13; D: TRBD2
CDR3: CASSGDSTDTQYF; DNA: TGTGCCAGCTCGGGGGACAGCACAGATACGCAGTATTTT; J: TRBJ2-3; size: -; length: 13; V: TRBV18; D: -
CDR3: CASSSRGPQEAFF; DNA: TGTGCCAGCAGTTCTCGGGGGCCTCAGGAGGCTTTCTTT; J: TRBJ1-1; size: -; length: 13; V: TRBV27; D: -
CDR3: CAIKDTGPPSGNTIYF; DNA: TGTGCCATCAAAGATACAGGACCCCCATCTGGAAACACCATATATTTT; J: TRBJ1-3; size: -; length: 16; V: TRBV10-3; D: -
CDR3: CASSLFSGVAAAYNEQFF; DNA: TGTGCCAGCAGCTTGTTTTCGGGGGTAGCGGCCGCCTACAATGAGCAGTTCTTC; J: TRBJ2-1; size: -; length: 18; V: TRBV11-2; D: -
CDR3: CASSPKKGGGTDTQYF; DNA: TGTGCCAGCAGCCCTAAGAAGGGGGGAGGCACAGATACGCAGTATTTT; J: TRBJ2-3; size: -; length: 16; V: TRBV9; D: -
CDR3: CASSFGQGIEEKLFF; DNA: TGTGCCAGCAGCTTCGGACAGGGGATAGAAGAAAAACTGTTTTTT; J: TRBJ1-4; size: -; length: 15; V: TRBV7-9; D: TRBD1
CDR3: CASSPPGLGSYEQYF; DNA: TGTGCCAGCAGCCCCCCCGGACTAGGGTCCTACGAGCAGTACTTC; J: TRBJ2-7; size: -; length: 15; V: TRBV7-9; D: TRBD2